The source of this T cell receptor beta chain is a study of T-cell memory formation after mild COVID-19. Study-wide results and limits: The main location of contracting CD4+ clones was CM and EM, and that of contracting CD8+ clones was EMRA.

MiXCR, applied by TCRdb to the 5' RACE reads, yields one record per CDR3 protein. The top ten clones hold around 9.5% of a sample with approximately 400,000 distinct CDR3 sequences, 24% of them seen once. This clonotype was counted only a few times. Its antigen remains unknown. The CDR3 covers 14 residues. The ends were cut back, 7 bases at V and 8 bases at J, with 18 bases in the middle. The chain combines TRBV12-3 or TRBV12-4 with TRBJ2-1, with D perhaps TRBD1 (6 bases). What was sequenced was PBMCs or a T cell subset sorted from them (not recorded which). The sequence came from an adult woman who had mild COVID-19 (a few samples of this study predate the infection). Cell type and time point are not known. CDR3 protein: CASIPLSRGHEQFF. The CDR3 DNA reads TGTGCCAGCATCCCTTTGAGCAGGGGTCATGAGCAGTTCTTC.